These 3 T cell receptor beta chains came from one sample sequenced in a study of control samples from healthy donors and cancer patients. The method was immunoSEQ multiplex PCR; TCRdb's version includes in-frame clones alone and lacks a portion of them. The table includes 100,000 to 150,000 clones, approximately 90% detected once. Sequences were obtained from blood. Receptor source: a young man in good health.

The chain combines TRBV7-9 with TRBJ1-5; D ambiguous. The CDR3 has 15 amino acids. Trimming cost V 1 base and J 7 bases, with 14 bases left between them. Germline loops: CDR1 SEHNR, CDR2 FQNEAQ (reference sequence). CDR3: CASSLGGEGGQPQHF. The CDR3 DNA follows: TGTGCCAGCAGCTTAGGAGGAGAGGGTGGGCAGCCCCAGCATTTT.

The rearrangement uses TRBV5-1 and TRBJ2-2, with a possible D match to TRBD2 (5 bases). The V end lost 4 bases, the J end lost 3 bases, and 7 bases lay between the germline ends. CDR3 size: 13 residues. CDR1 and CDR2 (germline): SGHRS, YFSETQ. The CDR3 region is CASSQEDTGELFF. CDR3 nucleotide sequence: TGCGCCAGCAGCCAGGAGGACACCGGGGAGCTGTTTTTT.

This chain joins TRBV15 and TRBJ1-5; 8 bases match TRBD1. Germline CDR1 is LNHNV and CDR2 is YYDKDF (reference sequence). Losses at the gene ends were 10 bases for V and 2 bases for J; bases not matched to a gene: 10. This CDR3 spans 15 amino acids. DNA for the CDR3: TGTGCCAGGCAGGGGACAGGACCGGGCAATCAGCCCCAGCATTTT. It is translated as CARQGTGPGNQPQHF.